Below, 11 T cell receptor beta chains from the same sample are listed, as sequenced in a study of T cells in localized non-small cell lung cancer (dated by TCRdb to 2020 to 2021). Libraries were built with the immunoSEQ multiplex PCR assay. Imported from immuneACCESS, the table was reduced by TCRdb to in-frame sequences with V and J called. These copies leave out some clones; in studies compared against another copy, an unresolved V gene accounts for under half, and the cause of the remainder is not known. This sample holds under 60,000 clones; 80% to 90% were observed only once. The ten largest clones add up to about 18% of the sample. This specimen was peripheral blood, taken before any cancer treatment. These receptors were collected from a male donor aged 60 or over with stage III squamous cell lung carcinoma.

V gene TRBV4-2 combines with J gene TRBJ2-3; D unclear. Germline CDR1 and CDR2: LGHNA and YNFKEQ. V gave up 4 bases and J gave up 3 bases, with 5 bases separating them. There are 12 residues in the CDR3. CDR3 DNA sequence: TGTGCCAGCAGCCTTCAGACAGATACGCAGTATTTT. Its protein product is CASSLQTDTQYF.

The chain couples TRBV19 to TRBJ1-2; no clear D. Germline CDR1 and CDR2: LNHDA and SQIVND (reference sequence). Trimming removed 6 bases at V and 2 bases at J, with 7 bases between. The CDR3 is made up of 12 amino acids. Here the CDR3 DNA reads TGTGCCAGTAGATCCGGCAACTATGGCTACACCTTC. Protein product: CASRSGNYGYTF.

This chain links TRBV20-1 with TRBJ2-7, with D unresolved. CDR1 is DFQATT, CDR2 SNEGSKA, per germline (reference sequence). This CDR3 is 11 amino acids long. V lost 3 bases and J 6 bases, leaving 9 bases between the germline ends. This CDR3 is CSASLDREQYF. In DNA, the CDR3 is TGCAGTGCTAGTCTGGACCGCGAGCAGTACTTC.

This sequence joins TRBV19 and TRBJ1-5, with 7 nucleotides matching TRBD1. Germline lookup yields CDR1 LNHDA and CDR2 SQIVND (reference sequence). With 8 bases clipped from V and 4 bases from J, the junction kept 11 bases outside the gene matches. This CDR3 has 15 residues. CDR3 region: CASVGLRDSNQPQHF. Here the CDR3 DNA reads TGTGCCAGTGTAGGACTCCGGGACAGTAATCAGCCCCAGCATTTT.

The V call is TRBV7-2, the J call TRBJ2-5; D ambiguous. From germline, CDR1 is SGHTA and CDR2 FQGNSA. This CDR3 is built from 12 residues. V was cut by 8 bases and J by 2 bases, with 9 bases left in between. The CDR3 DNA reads TGTGCCAGCGGCAGACCTCAAGAGACCCAGTACTTC. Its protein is CASGRPQETQYF.

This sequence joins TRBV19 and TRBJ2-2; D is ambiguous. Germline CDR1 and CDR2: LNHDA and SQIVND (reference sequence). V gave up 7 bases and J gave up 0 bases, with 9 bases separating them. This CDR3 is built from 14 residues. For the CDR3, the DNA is TGTGCCAGTAAGAATCTACCGAACACCGGGGAGCTGTTTTTT. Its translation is CASKNLPNTGELFF. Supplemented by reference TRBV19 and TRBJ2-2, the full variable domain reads DGGITQSPKYLFRKEGQNVTLSCEQNLNHDAMYWYRQDPGQGLRLIYYSQIVNDFQKGDIAEGYSVSREKKESFPLTVTSAQKNPTAFYLCASKNLPNTGELFFGEGSRLTVL.

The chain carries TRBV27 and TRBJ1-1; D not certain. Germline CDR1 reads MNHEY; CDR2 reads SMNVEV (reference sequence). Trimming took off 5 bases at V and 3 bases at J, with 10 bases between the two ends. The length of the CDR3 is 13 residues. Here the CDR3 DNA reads TGTGCCAGCAGTGGGTGGCCCTACACTGAAGCTTTCTTT. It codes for CASSGWPYTEAFF.

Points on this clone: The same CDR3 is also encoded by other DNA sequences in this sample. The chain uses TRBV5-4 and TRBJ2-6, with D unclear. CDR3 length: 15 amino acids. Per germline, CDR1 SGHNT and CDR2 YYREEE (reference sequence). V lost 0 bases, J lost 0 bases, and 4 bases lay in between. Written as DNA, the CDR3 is TGTGCCAGCAGCTTGGGGGGCTCTGGGGCCAACGTCCTGACTTTC. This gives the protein CASSLGGSGANVLTF.

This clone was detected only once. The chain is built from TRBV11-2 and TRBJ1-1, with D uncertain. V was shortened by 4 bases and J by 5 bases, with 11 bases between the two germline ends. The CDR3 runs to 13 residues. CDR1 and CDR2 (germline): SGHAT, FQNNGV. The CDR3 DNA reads TGTGCCAGCAGCTCCCTCGTTGGGACTGAAGCTTTCTTT. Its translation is CASSSLVGTEAFF.

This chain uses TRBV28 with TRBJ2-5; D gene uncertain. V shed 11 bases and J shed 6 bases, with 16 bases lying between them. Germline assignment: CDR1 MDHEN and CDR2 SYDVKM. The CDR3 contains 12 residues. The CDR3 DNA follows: TGTGCCTCCGCGGTAGGGTTACAGACCCAGTACTTC. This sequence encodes CASAVGLQTQYF.

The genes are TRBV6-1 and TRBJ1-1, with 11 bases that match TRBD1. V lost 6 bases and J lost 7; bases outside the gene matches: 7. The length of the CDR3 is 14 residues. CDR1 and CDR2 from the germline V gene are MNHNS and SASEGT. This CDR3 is CASRKDRGLFEAFF. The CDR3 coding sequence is TGTGCCAGCAGGAAGGACAGGGGGCTCTTTGAAGCTTTCTTT.